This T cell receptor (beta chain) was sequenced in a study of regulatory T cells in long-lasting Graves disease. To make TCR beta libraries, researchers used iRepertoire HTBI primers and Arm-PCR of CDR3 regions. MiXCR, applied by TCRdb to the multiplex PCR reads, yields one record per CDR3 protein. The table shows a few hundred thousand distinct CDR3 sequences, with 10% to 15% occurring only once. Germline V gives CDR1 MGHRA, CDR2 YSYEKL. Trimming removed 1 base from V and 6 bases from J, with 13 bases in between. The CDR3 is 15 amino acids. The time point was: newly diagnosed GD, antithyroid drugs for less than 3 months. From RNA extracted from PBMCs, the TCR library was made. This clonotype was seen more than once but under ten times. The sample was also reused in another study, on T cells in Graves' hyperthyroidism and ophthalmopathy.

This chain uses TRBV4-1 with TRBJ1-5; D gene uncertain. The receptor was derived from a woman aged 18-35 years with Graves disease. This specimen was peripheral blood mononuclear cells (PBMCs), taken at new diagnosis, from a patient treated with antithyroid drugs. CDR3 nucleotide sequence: TGCGCCAGCAGCCAAGGGTCTATAGAAGGTCAGCCCCAGCATTTT. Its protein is CASSQGSIEGQPQHF.